The source of this T cell receptor (beta chain) is a study of T cell responses to AZD1222 COVID-19 vaccine. General study points: It was only a handful of AZD1222 recipients who were seropositive at baseline. Repertoires in all cases were sampled only once the peak T cell response had passed.

With respect to this clone: Its specificity is unknown.

The CDR3 has 12 amino acids. The germline V gene encodes CDR1 LGHDT and CDR2 YNNKEL (reference sequence). Between the trimmed V and J ends, which lost 6 bases and 2 bases, there was a span of 7 bases. The protocol was immunoSEQ multiplex PCR, while the TCRdb copy is restricted to in-frame clones and leaves out a portion. The sample lists 200,000 to 250,000 clones, 90% to 95% occurring once. The V gene is TRBV3-1 (or the pseudogene TRBV3-2), the J gene TRBJ1-2, with D tentatively TRBD1 (5 bases). The origin of this receptor is an adult in good health. The starting material was peripheral blood, obtained on day 0 of MenACWY control vaccination. Here the CDR3 DNA reads TGTGCCAGCAGGAGGGACAACTATGGCTACACCTTC. Its translation is CASRRDNYGYTF.